A selection of T cell receptor beta chains follows, all from one sample in a study of T cell clonotyping in hematopoietic cell transplantation. Using immunoSEQ multiplex PCR, the repertoire was profiled, and TCRdb retains in-frame clones only, with some absent. The repertoire consists of about 69,000 clones, with approximately 94% occurring once and the leading ten covering roughly 1.7%. The sample comprised peripheral blood mononuclear cells. All receptors come from a man aged 45-65 years in good health. Some clones in this sample may be carry-over from other donors' samples. CDR3s leave out the opening cysteine and the closing phenylalanine or tryptophan. Each record gives: J gene, V gene, D gene, CDR3 protein. The D gene is left open where the match is weak.

TRBJ2-1 | TRBV6-1 | TRBD2 | ASMASGSYNEQF
TRBJ2-3 | TRBV12-5 | . | ASGLAAYTDTQY
TRBJ2-3 | TRBV6-1 | TRBD2 | ASRENSGGAGDTQY
TRBJ2-7 | TRBV6-1 | . | ASQQSLGGEQY
TRBJ1-2 | TRBV25-1 | . | ASSVDSSYGYT
TRBJ2-2 | TRBV29-1 | . | SVAGSDTGELF
TRBJ1-2 | TRBV2 | . | ASSQGWDGYT
TRBJ2-1 | TRBV2 | TRBD1 | ASGTGARANEQF
TRBJ2-5 | TRBV5-6 | TRBD1 | ASSQPGQGRETQY
TRBJ2-7 | TRBV27 | . | ASSGLHRSSYEQY
TRBJ2-7 | TRBV11-3 | . | ASSFNSGSYEQY
TRBJ1-2 | TRBV5-4 | . | ASSSADTLDGYT
TRBJ1-6 | TRBV9 | TRBD1 | ASSETLQGGGGSPLH
TRBJ1-5 | TRBV27 | . | ASSLEGSTQPQH
TRBJ1-2 | TRBV27 | . | ASSNGQFLGYGYT
TRBJ1-2 | TRBV11-1 | TRBD1 | ASSLGDRANYGYT
TRBJ2-3 | TRBV28 | . | ASSSQGADTQY
TRBJ2-7 | TRBV4-1 | TRBD1 | ASSQGTGLYEQY
TRBJ1-1 | TRBV7-2 | . | ASSFKGDTEAF
TRBJ2-7 | TRBV5-1 | TRBD1 | ASSPDRPSYEQY
TRBJ1-1 | TRBV5-6 | TRBD1 | ASSLGRGRRSMNTEAF
TRBJ1-5 | TRBV6-5 | . | ASSYSSGNNQPQH
TRBJ1-2 | TRBV28 | TRBD1 | ASRKGQGGDGYT
TRBJ1-2 | TRBV4-1 | . | ASSLEQRNYGYT
TRBJ2-1 | TRBV29-1 | . | SVEGPYNEQF
TRBJ1-5 | TRBV6-5 | . | ASSYSDKGNQPQH
TRBJ2-7 | TRBV14 | . | ASSATSGWDNYEQY
TRBJ2-7 | TRBV14 | . | ASSQDLSGAGGAYEQY
TRBJ1-1 | TRBV7-3 | TRBD1 | ASRRTGGDTEAF
TRBJ1-2 | TRBV14 | . | ASSQTGGYT
TRBJ2-1 | TRBV5-1 | TRBD1 | ASTPPAGTGGNEQF
TRBJ2-2 | TRBV4-2 | . | ASSQGQGNTGELF
TRBJ1-4 | TRBV18 | . | ASSPRDGATNEKLF
TRBJ2-1 | TRBV7-2 | TRBD2 | ASSSTSRSGDEQF
TRBJ2-7 | TRBV5-1 | TRBD2 | ASSPLSGLAGGTGEQY
TRBJ2-7 | TRBV19 | TRBD1 | ASSPDRGPDPLS
TRBJ1-5 | TRBV27 | . | ASQAGYNQPQH
TRBJ2-1 | TRBV4-1 | . | ASSQVDMGFSYNEQF
TRBJ2-2 | TRBV6-5 | . | ASSYLVSARGRELF
TRBJ2-7 | TRBV2 | . | ASSRQTLSSYEQY
TRBJ1-5 | TRBV7-8 | . | ASSTQGIRIQPQH
TRBJ1-5 | TRBV29-1 | . | SVEEGGGKVDQPQH
TRBJ1-1 | TRBV7-2 | TRBD1 | ASSLGRQGARMNTEAF
TRBJ1-3 | TRBV7-6 | TRBD1 | ASSLAGQPSSGNTIY
TRBJ2-7 | TRBV6-1 | TRBD1 | ASNMAGGGHEQY
TRBJ1-5 | TRBV5-5 | . | ASSLEGGQDNQPQH
TRBJ1-1 | TRBV7-2 | . | ASSLGKGWTEAF
TRBJ1-2 | TRBV6-5 | TRBD1 | ASTAQGAGGYT
TRBJ1-2 | TRBV5-1 | TRBD1 | ASSSGTGVYGYT
TRBJ2-5 | TRBV7-6 | . | ASSLAGSGQETQY
TRBJ2-3 | TRBV7-2 | TRBD2 | ASGRTSGIADTQY
TRBJ1-1 | TRBV27 | . | ASSYSTPNTEAF
TRBJ2-1 | TRBV6-1 | TRBD1 | ASSVGQGDGEQF
TRBJ2-7 | TRBV2 | . | ASSVASTLSYEQY
TRBJ2-1 | TRBV4-2 | TRBD2 | ASSQEFSGGQNEQF
TRBJ2-5 | TRBV25-1 | TRBD1 | ASSQGVTQY
TRBJ2-7 | TRBV7-2 | . | ASSLGSLGSEQY